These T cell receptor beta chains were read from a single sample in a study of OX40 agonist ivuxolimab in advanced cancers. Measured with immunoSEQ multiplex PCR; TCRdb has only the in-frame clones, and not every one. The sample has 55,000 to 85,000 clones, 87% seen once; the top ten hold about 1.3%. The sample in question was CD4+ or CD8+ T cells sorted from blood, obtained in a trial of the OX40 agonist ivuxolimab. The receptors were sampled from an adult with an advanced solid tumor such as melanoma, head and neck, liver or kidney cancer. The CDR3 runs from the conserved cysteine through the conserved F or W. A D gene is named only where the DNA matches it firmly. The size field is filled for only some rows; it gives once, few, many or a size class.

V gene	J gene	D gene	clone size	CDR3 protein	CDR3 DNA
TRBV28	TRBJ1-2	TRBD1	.	CASKTSGTGGYGYTF	TGTGCCAGCAAAACCTCCGGGACAGGGGGCTATGGCTACACCTTC
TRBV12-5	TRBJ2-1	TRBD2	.	CASGYLAGGRNEQFF	TGTGCTAGTGGTTACCTAGCGGGGGGGCGAAATGAGCAGTTCTTC
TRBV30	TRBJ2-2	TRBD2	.	CAWSVGLAAGELFF	TGTGCCTGGAGTGTCGGACTAGCGGCCGGGGAGCTGTTTTTT
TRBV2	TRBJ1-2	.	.	CASSEQGRAHYGYTF	TGTGCCAGCAGTGAGCAAGGCAGGGCTCACTATGGCTACACCTTC
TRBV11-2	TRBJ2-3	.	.	CASSREWRDTDTQYF	TGTGCCAGCAGCCGCGAGTGGCGGGACACAGATACGCAGTATTTT
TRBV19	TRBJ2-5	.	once	CASSVRRGAEETQYF	TGTGCCAGTAGTGTCCGAAGGGGGGCGGAGGAGACCCAGTACTTC
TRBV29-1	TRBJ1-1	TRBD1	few	CSVTGQGAQGAFF	TGCAGCGTGACGGGACAGGGGGCGCAGGGAGCTTTCTTT
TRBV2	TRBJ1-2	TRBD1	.	CASSPRRWAGGGYGYTF	TGTGCCAGCAGTCCACGAAGGTGGGCAGGGGGAGGTTATGGCTACACCTTC
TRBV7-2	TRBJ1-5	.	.	CASSLVGTHSNQPQHF	TGTGCCAGCAGCTTAGTTGGGACCCATAGCAATCAGCCCCAGCATTTT
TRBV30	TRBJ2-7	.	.	CAWSEAGPYEQYF	TGTGCCTGGAGTGAGGCAGGTCCTTACGAGCAGTACTTC
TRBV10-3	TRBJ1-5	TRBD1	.	CAISGTGVVGQPQHF	TGTGCCATCAGTGGGACAGGGGTTGTGGGTCAGCCCCAGCATTTT
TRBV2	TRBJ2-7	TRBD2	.	CASRVAGGPGEQYF	TGTGCCAGCAGAGTAGCGGGGGGGCCCGGAGAGCAGTACTTC
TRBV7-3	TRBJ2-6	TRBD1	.	CASSLEGASGANVLTF	TGTGCCAGCAGCTTAGAGGGGGCATCTGGGGCCAACGTCCTGACTTTC
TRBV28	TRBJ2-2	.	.	CASSFEPANTGELFF	TGTGCCAGCAGTTTTGAGCCAGCGAACACCGGGGAGCTGTTTTTT
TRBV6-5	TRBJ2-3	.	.	CASSYSTADTQYF	TGTGCCAGCAGTTACTCTACGGCAGATACGCAGTATTTT
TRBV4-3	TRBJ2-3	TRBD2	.	CASSQEETSGGAGTDTQYF	TGCGCCAGCAGCCAAGAAGAGACTAGCGGGGGGGCCGGCACAGATACGCAGTATTTT
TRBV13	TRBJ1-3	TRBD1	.	CASMGQGALSSGNTIYF	TGTGCCAGCATGGGACAGGGGGCATTAAGCTCTGGAAACACCATATATTTT
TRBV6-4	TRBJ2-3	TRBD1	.	CASSDQDRAATDTQYF	TGTGCCAGCAGTGACCAGGACAGGGCCGCCACAGATACGCAGTATTTT
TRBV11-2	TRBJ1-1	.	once	CASRSWGDTEAFF	TGTGCCAGCAGATCCTGGGGGGACACTGAAGCTTTCTTT
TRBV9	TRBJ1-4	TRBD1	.	CASSFGQGSNEKLFF	TGTGCCAGCAGCTTTGGACAGGGCTCTAATGAAAAACTGTTTTTT
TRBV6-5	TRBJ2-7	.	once	CASALQERYEQYF	TGTGCCAGCGCCCTACAGGAACGCTACGAGCAGTACTTC
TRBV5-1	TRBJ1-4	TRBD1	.	CASSLGTGPNEKLFF	TGCGCCAGCAGCTTGGGGACAGGCCCTAATGAAAAACTGTTTTTT
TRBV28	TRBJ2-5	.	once	CASSLSGRNQETQYF	TGTGCCAGCAGTTTATCGGGTAGAAACCAAGAGACCCAGTACTTC
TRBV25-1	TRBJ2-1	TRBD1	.	CASRTGDNEQFF	TGTGCCAGCAGGACAGGGGACAATGAGCAGTTCTTC
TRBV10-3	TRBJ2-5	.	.	CAIGGQEETQYF	TGTGCCATCGGTGGACAAGAAGAGACCCAGTACTTC
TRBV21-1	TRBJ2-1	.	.	CASINPRPIIRDEQFF	TGTGCCAGTATAAACCCACGGCCAATCATACGGGATGAGCAGTTCTTC
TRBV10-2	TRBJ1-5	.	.	CASSETGNDQPQHF	TGCGCCAGCAGTGAGACAGGGAACGATCAGCCCCAGCATTTT